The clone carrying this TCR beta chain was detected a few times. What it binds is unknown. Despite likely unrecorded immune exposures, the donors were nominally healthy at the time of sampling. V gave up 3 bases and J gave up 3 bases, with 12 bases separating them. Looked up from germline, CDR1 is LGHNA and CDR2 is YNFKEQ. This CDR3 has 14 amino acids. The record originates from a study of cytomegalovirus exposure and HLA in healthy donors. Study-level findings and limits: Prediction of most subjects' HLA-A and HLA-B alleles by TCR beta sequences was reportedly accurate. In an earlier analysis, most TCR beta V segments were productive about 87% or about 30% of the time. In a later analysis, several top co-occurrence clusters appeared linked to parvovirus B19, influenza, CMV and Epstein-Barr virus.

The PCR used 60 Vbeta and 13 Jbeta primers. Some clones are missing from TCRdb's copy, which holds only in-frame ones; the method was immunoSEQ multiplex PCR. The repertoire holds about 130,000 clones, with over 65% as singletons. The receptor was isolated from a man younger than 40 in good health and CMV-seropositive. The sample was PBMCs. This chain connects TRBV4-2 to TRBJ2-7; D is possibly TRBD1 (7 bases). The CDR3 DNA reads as TGTGCCAGCAGCCAGGGGGGACAGCTCTACGAGCAGTACTTC. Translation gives CASSQGGQLYEQYF.